This T cell receptor beta chain was sequenced during a study of type 1 and type 2 diabetes patients. The PCR template was genomic DNA. The TCR beta CDR3 region was amplified using 30 forward and 13 reverse primers. TCRdb itself ran the multiplex PCR reads through MiXCR, one entry per CDR3 protein. The repertoire holds approximately 260,000 distinct CDR3 sequences, with around 47% as singletons. J gave up 8 bases and V 4 bases, and 8 bases lay outside the gene matches. Germline V lookup: CDR1 SGHRS, CDR2 YFSETQ. The CDR3 extends over 14 amino acids. This chain links TRBV5-1 with TRBJ2-1, with 8 nucleotides matching TRBD1. This TCR was sampled from a young man with type 2 diabetes. The source material was peripheral blood mononuclear cells (PBMCs). CDR3 residues: CASSIRDRSYEQFF. In DNA, the CDR3 is TGCGCCAGCAGCATACGGGACAGGTCGTATGAGCAGTTCTTC.